This TCR beta chain was sequenced for a study of T cells in Graves' hyperthyroidism and ophthalmopathy. This CDR3 has 14 residues. V was shortened by 7 bases and J by 1 base, with 13 bases between the two germline ends. Germline V CDR1 and CDR2: MNHNS, SASEGT. There were TCR beta CDR3 regions amplified from RNA transcripts. Using the HTBI primer set, a first-round RT-PCR was run on the TCR CDR3. Each CDR3 protein gets one entry after TCRdb re-called the multiplex PCR reads with MiXCR. The table has about 700,000 distinct CDR3 sequences, just under 45% seen once. Diagnosing involved the use of clinical symptoms, serum thyroxine and TRAb, thyroid ultrasound and orbital computed tomography.

The TCR sequence derives from an adult man with Graves' disease, either hyperthyroidism or ophthalmopathy (not recorded which). Source material: peripheral blood or thyroid tissue (not recorded which). The V and J genes are TRBV6-1 and TRBJ1-1, with a weak D call TRBD1 (5 bases). The CDR3, as DNA: TGTGCCAGCACCGCGGGGGGGAGGAACACTGAAGCTTTCTTT. Its protein is CASTAGGRNTEAFF.